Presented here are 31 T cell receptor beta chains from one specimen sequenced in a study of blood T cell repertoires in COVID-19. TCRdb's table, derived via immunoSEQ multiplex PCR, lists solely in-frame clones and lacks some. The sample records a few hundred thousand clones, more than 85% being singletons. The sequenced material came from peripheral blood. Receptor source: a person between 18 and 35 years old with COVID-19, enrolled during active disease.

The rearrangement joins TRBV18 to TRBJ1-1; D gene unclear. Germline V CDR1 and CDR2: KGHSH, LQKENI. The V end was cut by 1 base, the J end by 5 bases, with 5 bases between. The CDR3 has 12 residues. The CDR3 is CASSPRRTEAFF. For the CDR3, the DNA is TGTGCCAGCTCACCACGGCGGACTGAAGCTTTCTTT.

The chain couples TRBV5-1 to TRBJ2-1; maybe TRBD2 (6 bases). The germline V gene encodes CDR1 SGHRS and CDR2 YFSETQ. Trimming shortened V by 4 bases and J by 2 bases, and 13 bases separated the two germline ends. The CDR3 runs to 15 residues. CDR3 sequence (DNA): TGCGCCAGCAGCCTCCTGGGCGGGGCCTACAATGAGCAGTTCTTC. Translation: CASSLLGGAYNEQFF.

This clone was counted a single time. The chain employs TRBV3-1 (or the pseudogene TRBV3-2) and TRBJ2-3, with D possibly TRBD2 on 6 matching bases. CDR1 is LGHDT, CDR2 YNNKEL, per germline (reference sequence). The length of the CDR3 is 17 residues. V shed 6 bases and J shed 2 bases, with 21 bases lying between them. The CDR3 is CASRPRETGDPTDTQYF. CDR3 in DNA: TGTGCCAGCAGGCCTCGAGAGACGGGAGATCCCACAGATACGCAGTATTTT.

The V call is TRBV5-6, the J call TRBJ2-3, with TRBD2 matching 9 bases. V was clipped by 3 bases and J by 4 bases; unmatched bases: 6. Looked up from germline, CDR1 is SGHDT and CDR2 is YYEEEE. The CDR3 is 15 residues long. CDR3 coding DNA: TGTGCCAGCAGCTATAGCGGGAGCTGGTCAGATACGCAGTATTTT. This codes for CASSYSGSWSDTQYF.

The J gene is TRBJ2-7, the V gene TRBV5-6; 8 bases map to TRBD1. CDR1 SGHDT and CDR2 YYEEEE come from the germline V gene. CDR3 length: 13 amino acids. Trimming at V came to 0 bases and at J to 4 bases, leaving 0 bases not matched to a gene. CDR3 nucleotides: TGTGCCAGCAGCTTGGGGACAGGGTACGAGCAGTACTTC. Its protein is CASSLGTGYEQYF.

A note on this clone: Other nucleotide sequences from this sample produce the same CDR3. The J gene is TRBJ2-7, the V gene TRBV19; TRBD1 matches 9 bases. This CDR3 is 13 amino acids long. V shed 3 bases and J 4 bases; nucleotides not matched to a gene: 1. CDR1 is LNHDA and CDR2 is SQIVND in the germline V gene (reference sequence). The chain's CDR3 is CASSMGQGYEQYF. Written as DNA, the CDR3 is TGTGCCAGTAGTATGGGACAGGGTTACGAGCAGTACTTC.

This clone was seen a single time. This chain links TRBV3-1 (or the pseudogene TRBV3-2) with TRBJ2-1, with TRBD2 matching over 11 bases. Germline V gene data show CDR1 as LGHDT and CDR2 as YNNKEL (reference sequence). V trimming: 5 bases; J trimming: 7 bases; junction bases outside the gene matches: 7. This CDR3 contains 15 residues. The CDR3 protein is CASSSLAGGHNEQFF. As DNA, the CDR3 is TGTGCCAGCAGCTCCCTAGCGGGAGGTCATAATGAGCAGTTCTTC.

As DNA, the CDR3 is TGTGCCAGCAGTTTACGGACAGCGAACACTGAAGCTTTCTTT. As protein: CASSLRTANTEAFF. The chain uses TRBV28 and TRBJ1-1; tentative D call: TRBD1 (6 bases). Germline CDR1 and CDR2: MDHEN and SYDVKM. This CDR3 is built from 14 residues. Trimming shortened V by 2 bases and J by 1 base, and 8 bases separated the two germline ends. The complete variable domain, with remaining parts taken from reference TRBV28 and TRBJ1-1, reads DVKVTQSSRYLVKRTGEKVFLECVQDMDHENMFWYRQDPGLGLRLIYFSYDVKMKEKGDIPEGYSVSREKKERFSLILESASTNQTSMYLCASSLRTANTEAFFGQGTRLTVV.

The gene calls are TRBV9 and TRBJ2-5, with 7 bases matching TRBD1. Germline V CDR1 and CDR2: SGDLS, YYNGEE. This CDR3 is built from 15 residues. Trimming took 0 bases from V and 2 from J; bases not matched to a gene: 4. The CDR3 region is CASSVALGQQETQYF. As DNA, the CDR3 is TGTGCCAGCAGCGTAGCTTTGGGACAGCAAGAGACCCAGTACTTC.

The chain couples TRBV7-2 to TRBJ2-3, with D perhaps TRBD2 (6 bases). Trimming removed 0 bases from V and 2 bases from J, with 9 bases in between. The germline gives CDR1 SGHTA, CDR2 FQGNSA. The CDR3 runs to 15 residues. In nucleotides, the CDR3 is TGTGCCAGCAGCTTAGCTAGCGGAAACACAGATACGCAGTATTTT. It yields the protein CASSLASGNTDTQYF.

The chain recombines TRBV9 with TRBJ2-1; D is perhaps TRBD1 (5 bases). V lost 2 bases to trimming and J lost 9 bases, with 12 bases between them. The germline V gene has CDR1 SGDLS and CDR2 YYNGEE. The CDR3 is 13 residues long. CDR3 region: CASSVAGQSEQFF. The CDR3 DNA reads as TGTGCCAGCAGCGTTGCAGGGCAGAGTGAGCAGTTCTTC.

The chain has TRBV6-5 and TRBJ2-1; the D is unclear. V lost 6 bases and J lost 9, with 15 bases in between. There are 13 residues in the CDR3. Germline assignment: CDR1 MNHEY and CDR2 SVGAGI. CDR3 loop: CASRPVAPVEQFF. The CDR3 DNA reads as TGTGCCAGCAGACCAGTTGCACCCGTTGAGCAGTTCTTC.

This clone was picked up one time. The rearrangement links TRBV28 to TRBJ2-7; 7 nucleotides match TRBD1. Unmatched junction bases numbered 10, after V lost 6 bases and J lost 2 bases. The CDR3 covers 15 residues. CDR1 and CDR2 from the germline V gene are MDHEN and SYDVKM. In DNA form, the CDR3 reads TGTGCCAGCAGCGGTAACAGGGGCCCCGCCTACGAGCAGTACTTC. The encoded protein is CASSGNRGPAYEQYF.

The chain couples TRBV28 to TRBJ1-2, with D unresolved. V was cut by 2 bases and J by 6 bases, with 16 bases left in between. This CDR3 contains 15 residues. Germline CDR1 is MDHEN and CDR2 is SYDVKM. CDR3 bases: TGTGCCAGCAGTTTAGACCGCGGTTCGCCCCATGGCTACACCTTC. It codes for CASSLDRGSPHGYTF.

The CDR3 DNA reads as TGTGCCAGCAGTTCAGGACAGGGGGCAACTAATGAAAAACTGTTTTTT. Protein product: CASSSGQGATNEKLFF. V and J are TRBV6-5 and TRBJ1-4; 10 bases match TRBD1. Germline V CDR1 and CDR2: MNHEY, SVGAGI. With V trimmed by 4 bases and J by 0 bases, 2 bases remained unmatched. The CDR3 sequence is 16 residues long.

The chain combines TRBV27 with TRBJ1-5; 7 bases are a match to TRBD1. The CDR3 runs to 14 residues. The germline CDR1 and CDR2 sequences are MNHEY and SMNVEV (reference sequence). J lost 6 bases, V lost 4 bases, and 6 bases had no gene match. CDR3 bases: TGTGCCAGCAGTTCCACACAGGGGCGTCAGCCCCAGCATTTT. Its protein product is CASSSTQGRQPQHF.

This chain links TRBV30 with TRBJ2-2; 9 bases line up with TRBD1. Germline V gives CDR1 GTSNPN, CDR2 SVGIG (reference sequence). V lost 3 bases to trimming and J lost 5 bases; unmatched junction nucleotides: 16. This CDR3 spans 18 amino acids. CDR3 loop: CAWRKHPLDRGRTGELFF. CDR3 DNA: TGTGCCTGGAGGAAACATCCTTTGGACAGGGGAAGGACCGGGGAGCTGTTTTTT.

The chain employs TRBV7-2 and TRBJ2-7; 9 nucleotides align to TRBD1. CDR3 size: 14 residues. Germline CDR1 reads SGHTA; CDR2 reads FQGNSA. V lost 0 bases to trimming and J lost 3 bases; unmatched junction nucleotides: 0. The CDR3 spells CASSLAGQGYEQYF. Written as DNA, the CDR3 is TGTGCCAGCAGCTTAGCGGGACAGGGCTACGAGCAGTACTTC.

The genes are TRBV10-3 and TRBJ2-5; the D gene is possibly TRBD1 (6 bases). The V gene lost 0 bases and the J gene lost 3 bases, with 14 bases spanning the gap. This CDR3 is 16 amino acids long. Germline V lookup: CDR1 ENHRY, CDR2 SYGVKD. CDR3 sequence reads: CAISESFRPGEETQYF. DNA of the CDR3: TGTGCCATCAGTGAGTCTTTCAGACCAGGGGAAGAGACCCAGTACTTC.

DNA for the CDR3: TGTGCCAGTAGTAGAGGACCGGGAGGGGACTACGAGCAGTACTTC. Translation: CASSRGPGGDYEQYF. This sequence joins TRBV19 and TRBJ2-7; 8 bases match TRBD2. V gave up 4 bases and J gave up 3 bases; unmatched junction bases: 8. The CDR3 is 15 residues long. In germline, CDR1 is LNHDA, CDR2 SQIVND (reference sequence).

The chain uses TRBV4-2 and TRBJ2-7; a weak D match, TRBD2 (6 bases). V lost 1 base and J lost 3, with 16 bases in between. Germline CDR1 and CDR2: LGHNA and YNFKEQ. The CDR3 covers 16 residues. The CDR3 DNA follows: TGTGCCAGCAGCCAAGGGGTTGCTAGCGCCCACTACGAGCAGTACTTC. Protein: CASSQGVASAHYEQYF.

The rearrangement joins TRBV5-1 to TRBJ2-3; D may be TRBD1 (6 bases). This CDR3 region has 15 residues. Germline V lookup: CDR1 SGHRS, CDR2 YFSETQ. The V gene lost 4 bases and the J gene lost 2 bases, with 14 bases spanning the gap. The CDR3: CASSQIRDNTDTQYF. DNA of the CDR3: TGCGCCAGCAGCCAGATCCGGGACAACACAGATACGCAGTATTTT.

The CDR3 sequence: CASSGQGGDLHTEAFF. The CDR3 nucleotides are TGTGCCAGCAGTGGACAGGGGGGAGATTTGCACACTGAAGCTTTCTTT. The chain recombines TRBV6-6 with TRBJ1-1; TRBD1 agrees at 10 bases. Unmatched junction bases numbered 9, after V lost 5 bases and J lost 3 bases. This CDR3 has 16 residues. Germline lookup yields CDR1 MNHNY and CDR2 SVGAGI (reference sequence).

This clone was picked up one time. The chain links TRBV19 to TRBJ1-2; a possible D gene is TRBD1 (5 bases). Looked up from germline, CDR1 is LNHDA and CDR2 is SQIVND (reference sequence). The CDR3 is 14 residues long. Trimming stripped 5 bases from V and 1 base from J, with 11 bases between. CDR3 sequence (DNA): TGTGCCAGTAGTTTTACCGACAGTAACTATGGCTACACCTTC. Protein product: CASSFTDSNYGYTF. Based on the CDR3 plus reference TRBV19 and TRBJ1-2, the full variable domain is DGGITQSPKYLFRKEGQNVTLSCEQNLNHDAMYWYRQDPGQGLRLIYYSQIVNDFQKGDIAEGYSVSREKKESFPLTVTSAQKNPTAFYLCASSFTDSNYGYTFGSGTRLTVV.

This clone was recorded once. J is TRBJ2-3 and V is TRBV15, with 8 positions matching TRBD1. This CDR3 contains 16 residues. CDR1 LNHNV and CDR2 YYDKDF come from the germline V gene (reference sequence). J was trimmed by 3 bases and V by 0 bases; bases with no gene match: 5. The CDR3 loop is CATSREGQVITDTQYF. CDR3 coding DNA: TGTGCCACCAGCAGAGAGGGACAGGTGATTACAGATACGCAGTATTTT.

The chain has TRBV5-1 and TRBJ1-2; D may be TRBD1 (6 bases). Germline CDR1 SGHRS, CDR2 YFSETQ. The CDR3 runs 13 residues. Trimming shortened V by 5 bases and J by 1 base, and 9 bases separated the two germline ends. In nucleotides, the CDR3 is TGCGCCAGCAGTCCGGACAGTAACTATGGCTACACCTTC. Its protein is CASSPDSNYGYTF.

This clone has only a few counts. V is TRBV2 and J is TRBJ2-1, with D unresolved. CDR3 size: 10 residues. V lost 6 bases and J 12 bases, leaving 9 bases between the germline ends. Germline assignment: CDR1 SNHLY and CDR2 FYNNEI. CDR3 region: CASSEYRQFF. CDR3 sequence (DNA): TGTGCCAGCAGCGAATATAGGCAGTTCTTC.

For the CDR3, the DNA is TGTGCCAGCAGTCGAAGGTCGGGTGAAGCTTTCTTT. Its protein is CASSRRSGEAFF. The chain joins TRBV11-2 to TRBJ1-1, with no clear D. V was pared by 6 bases and J by 7 bases, with 12 bases between. The germline V gene has CDR1 SGHAT and CDR2 FQNNGV. This CDR3 has 12 amino acids.

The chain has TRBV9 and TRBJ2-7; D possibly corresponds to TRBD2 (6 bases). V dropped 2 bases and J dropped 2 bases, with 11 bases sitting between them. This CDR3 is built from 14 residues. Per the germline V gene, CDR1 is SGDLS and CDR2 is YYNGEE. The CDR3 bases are TGTGCCAGCAGCGTCACGGGAGAGGCCTACGAGCAGTACTTC. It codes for CASSVTGEAYEQYF.

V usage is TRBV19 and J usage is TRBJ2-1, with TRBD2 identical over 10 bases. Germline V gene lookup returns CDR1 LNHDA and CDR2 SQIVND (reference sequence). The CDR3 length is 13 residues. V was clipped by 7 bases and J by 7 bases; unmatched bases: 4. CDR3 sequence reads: CASTEGLANEQFF. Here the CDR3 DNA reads TGTGCCAGTACCGAGGGACTAGCGAATGAGCAGTTCTTC.

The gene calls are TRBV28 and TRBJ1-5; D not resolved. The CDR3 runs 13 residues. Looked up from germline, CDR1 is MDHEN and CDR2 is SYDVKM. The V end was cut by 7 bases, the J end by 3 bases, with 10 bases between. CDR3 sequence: CASNGQFNQPQHF. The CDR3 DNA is TGTGCCAGCAATGGTCAGTTCAATCAGCCCCAGCATTTT.